This T cell receptor (beta chain) was identified in a study of cytomegalovirus exposure and HLA in healthy donors. Study conclusions and caveats: HLA restriction was apparent for most CMV-associated TCR beta chains in a later analysis. TCR beta chains numbering more than 150 were designated cytomegalovirus-associated. Most TCRs appeared rarely, but some public TCRs recurred in many donors. In an earlier analysis, most TCR beta V segments were productive about 87% or about 30% of the time.

A multiplex PCR was run with 60 Vbeta primers and 13 Jbeta primers. The table came from immunoSEQ multiplex PCR; TCRdb's copy has only in-frame clones and leaves some out. The sample comprises about 130,000 clones, roughly 88% of which are singletons, and roughly 3% rests with the top ten. The CDR3 contains 14 residues. V gave up 0 bases and J gave up 1 base, with 7 bases separating them. Germline V gene lookup returns CDR1 MNHNS and CDR2 SASEGT. This clone was seen a handful of times. Its antigen remains unknown. This chain joins TRBV6-1 and TRBJ2-7; TRBD2 might be the D (5 bases). The receptor was isolated from a man in his fifties in good health and CMV-seronegative. The material sequenced was PBMCs. In DNA form, the CDR3 reads TGTGCCAGCAGTGAAGCGGCGGGTTCCTACGAGCAGTACTTC. It is translated as CASSEAAGSYEQYF.